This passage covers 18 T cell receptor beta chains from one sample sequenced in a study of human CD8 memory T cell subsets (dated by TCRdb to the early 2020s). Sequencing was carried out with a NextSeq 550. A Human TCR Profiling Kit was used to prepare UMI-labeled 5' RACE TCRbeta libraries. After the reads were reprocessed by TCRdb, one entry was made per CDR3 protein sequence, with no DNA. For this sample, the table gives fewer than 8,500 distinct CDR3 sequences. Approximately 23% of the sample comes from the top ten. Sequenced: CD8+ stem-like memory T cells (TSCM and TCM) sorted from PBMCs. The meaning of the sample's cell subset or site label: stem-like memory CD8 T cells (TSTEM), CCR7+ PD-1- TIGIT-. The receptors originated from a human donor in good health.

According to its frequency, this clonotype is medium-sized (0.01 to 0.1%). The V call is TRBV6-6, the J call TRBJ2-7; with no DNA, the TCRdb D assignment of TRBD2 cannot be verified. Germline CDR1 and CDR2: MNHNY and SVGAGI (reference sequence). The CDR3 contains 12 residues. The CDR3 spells CASSTSGNEQYF.

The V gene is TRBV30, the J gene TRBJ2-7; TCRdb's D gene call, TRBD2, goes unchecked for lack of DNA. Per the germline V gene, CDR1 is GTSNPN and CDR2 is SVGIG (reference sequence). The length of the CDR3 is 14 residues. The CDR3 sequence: CASSGDSLTYEQYF.

The CDR3 is CASSLSYQSEGVIQGASTDTQYF. The J gene is TRBJ2-3, the V gene TRBV7-9; TCRdb designates TRBD1, a call that cannot be tested without DNA. The CDR3 runs 23 residues. The V gene's germline CDR1 is SEHNR and CDR2 FQNEAQ (reference sequence).

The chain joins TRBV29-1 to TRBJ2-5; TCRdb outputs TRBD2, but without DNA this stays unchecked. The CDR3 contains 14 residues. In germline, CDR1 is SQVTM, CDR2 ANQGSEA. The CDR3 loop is CSSDATEGQETQYF.

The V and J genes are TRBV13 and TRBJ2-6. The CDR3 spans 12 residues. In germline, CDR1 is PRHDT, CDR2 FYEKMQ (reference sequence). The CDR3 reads CASSFGANVLTF.

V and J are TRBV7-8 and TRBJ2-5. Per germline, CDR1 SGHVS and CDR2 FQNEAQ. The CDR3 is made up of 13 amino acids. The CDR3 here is CASSFEQQETQYF.

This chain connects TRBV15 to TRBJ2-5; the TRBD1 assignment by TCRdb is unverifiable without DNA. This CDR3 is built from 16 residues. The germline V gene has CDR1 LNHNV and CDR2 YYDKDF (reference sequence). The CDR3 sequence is CATSREVRTGKETQYF.

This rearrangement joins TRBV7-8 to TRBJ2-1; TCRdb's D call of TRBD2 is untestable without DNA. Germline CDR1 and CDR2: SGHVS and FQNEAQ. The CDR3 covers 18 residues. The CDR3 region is CASSLLSTSGRSYNEQFF.

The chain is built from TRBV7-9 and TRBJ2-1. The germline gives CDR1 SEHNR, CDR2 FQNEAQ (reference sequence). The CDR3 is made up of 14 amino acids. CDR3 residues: CASSSTVGYNEQFF.

CDR3 sequence reads: CASSLGLAYWDEQFF. This chain joins TRBV7-8 and TRBJ2-1; as DNA is missing, the TRBD2 call by TCRdb cannot be tested. The germline gives CDR1 SGHVS, CDR2 FQNEAQ. The CDR3 consists of 15 residues.

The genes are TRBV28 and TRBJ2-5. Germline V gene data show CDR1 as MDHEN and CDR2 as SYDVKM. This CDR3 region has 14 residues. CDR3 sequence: CASRFSLNQETQYF.

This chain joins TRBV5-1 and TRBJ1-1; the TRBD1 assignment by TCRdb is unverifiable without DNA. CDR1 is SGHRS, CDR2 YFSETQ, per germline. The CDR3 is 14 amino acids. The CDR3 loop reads CASGLTGLNTEAFF.

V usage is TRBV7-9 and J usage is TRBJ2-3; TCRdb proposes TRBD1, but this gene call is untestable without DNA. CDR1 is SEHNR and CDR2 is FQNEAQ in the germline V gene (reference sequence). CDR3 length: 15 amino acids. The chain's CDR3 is CASSFDRESTDTQYF. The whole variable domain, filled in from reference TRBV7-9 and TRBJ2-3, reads DTGVSQNPRHKITKRGQNVTFRCDPISEHNRLYWYRQTLGQGPEFLTYFQNEAQLEKSRLLSDRFSAERPKGSFSTLEIQRTEQGDSAMYLCASSFDRESTDTQYFGPGTRLTVL.

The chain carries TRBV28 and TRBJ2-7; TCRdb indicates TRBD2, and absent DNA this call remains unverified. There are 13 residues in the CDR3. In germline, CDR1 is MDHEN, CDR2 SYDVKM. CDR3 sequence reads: CASRTLPNYEQYF.

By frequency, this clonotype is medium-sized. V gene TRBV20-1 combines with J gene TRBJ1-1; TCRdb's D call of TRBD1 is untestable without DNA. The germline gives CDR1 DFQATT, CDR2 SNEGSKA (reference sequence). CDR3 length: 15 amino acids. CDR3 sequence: CSARDLRGMSTEAFF.

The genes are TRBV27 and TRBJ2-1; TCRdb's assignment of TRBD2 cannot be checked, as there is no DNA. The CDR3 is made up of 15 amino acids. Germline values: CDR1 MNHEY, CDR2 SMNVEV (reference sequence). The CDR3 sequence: CASRPGTSFYNEQFF.

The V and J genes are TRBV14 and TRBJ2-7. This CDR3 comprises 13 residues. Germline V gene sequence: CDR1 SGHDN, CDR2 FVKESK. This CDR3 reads CASSPIGSYEQYF.

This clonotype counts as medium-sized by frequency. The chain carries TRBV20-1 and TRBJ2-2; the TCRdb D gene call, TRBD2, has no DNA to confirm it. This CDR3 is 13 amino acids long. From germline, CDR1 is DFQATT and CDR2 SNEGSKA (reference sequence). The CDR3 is CSARGGGPGELFF.